The 16 T cell receptor beta chains reported below all come from one sample, sequenced in a study of technical replicates of blood from several donors. Measured with immunoSEQ multiplex PCR; TCRdb has only the in-frame clones, and not every one. The data show roughly 60,000 clones, around nine tenths seen once. The sample consisted of PBMCs. These TCRs come from a human donor in good health. Some clones in this sample may be carry-over from other donors' samples.

The rearrangement joins TRBV5-1 to TRBJ2-3; 10 positions agree with TRBD2. V dropped 1 base and J dropped 0; count of bases not matched to a gene: 11. CDR1 is SGHRS and CDR2 is YFSETQ in the germline V gene. This CDR3 region has 19 residues. The chain's CDR3 is CASSLISGRLETSTDTQYF. DNA for the CDR3: TGCGCCAGCAGCTTGATTAGCGGGAGGCTCGAAACTAGCACAGATACGCAGTATTTT.

The chain has TRBV23-1 and TRBJ2-5, with 7 bases lining up with TRBD1. TRBV23-1 has ORF status, its function being uncertain. The CDR3 loop spans 13 amino acids. V gave up 2 bases and J gave up 10 bases; unmatched junction bases: 7. The CDR3 DNA reads TGCGCCAGCAGTCAAATGGACAGGTCCGACCAGTACTTC. The encoded protein is CASSQMDRSDQYF.

V and J are TRBV5-6 and TRBJ1-2; the D gene is possibly TRBD1 (6 bases). This CDR3 has 15 residues. Germline CDR1 SGHDT, CDR2 YYEEEE. The ends were cut back, 4 bases at V and 6 bases at J, with 19 bases in the middle. This chain's CDR3 is CASSPIGTYSDGYTF. Written as DNA, the CDR3 is TGTGCCAGCAGCCCGATAGGGACATATTCGGATGGCTACACCTTC.

V and J are TRBV5-1 and TRBJ2-2; 8 nucleotides match TRBD1. The CDR3 runs 13 residues. The ends lost 5 bases at V and 7 bases at J; junction bases unmatched: 4. The V gene's germline CDR1 is SGHRS and CDR2 YFSETQ. The CDR3 DNA sequence: TGCGCCAGCAGAAAGGACAGGGACGGGGAGCTGTTTTTT. As protein: CASRKDRDGELFF. Full variable domain (remainder filled in from reference TRBV5-1 and TRBJ2-2): KAGVTQTPRYLIKTRGQQVTLSCSPISGHRSVSWYQQTPGQGLQFLFEYFSETQRNKGNFPGRFSGRQFSNSRSEMNVSTLELGDSALYLCASRKDRDGELFFGEGSRLTVL.

The chain's CDR3 is CASSFEISSGNTIYF. The CDR3 nucleotides read TGTGCCAGCAGCTTTGAGATATCTTCAGGAAACACCATATATTTT. The rearrangement joins TRBV7-2 to TRBJ1-3; the D is unclear. CDR1 is SGHTA and CDR2 is FQGNSA in the germline V gene. The CDR3 is 15 amino acids. V was clipped by 3 bases and J by 4 bases, with 13 bases between them.

This clone was seen a single time. The rearrangement joins TRBV20-1 to TRBJ2-1; no clear D gene. Trimming removed 1 base from V and 9 bases from J, with 7 bases in between. CDR1 DFQATT and CDR2 SNEGSKA come from the germline V gene (reference sequence). The CDR3 totals 11 residues. The CDR3 loop is CSARAVPEQFF. The CDR3 DNA reads as TGCAGTGCTAGAGCGGTGCCTGAGCAGTTCTTC.

The J gene is TRBJ2-5, the V gene TRBV4-3; TRBD2 matches 16 bases. The CDR3 totals 19 residues. The ends lost 0 bases at V and 1 base at J; junction bases unmatched: 5. The germline V gene has CDR1 LGHNA and CDR2 YSLEER. In nucleotides, the CDR3 is TGCGCCAGCAGCCAAGAAGGGACTAGCGGGGGGGCTCCCCAAGAGACCCAGTACTTC. The encoded protein is CASSQEGTSGGAPQETQYF.

V gene TRBV27 combines with J gene TRBJ1-2, with TRBD1 matching 8 bases. Germline V CDR1 and CDR2: MNHEY, SMNVEV (reference sequence). This CDR3 is 16 amino acids long. Unmatched junction bases numbered 14, after V lost 7 bases and J lost 4 bases. The CDR3 DNA sequence: TGTGCCAGCACCCAGGTCGCAGGGGGCACTTTCTATGGCTACACCTTC. Translated, it gives CASTQVAGGTFYGYTF.

The chain recombines TRBV19 with TRBJ2-6, with D unresolved. The germline V gene encodes CDR1 LNHDA and CDR2 SQIVND (reference sequence). Trimming pared 3 bases from V and 0 bases from J, leaving 3 bases between. The CDR3 is 14 residues long. The CDR3: CASSMASGANVLTF. The DNA of the CDR3 is TGTGCCAGTAGTATGGCCTCTGGGGCCAACGTCCTGACTTTC.

V and J are TRBV6-5 and TRBJ2-1; 10 bases align to TRBD2. The V and J ends lost 7 bases and 2 bases, in that order; junction bases with no gene match: 5. The V gene's germline CDR1 is MNHEY and CDR2 SVGAGI. The CDR3 runs 15 residues. CDR3 sequence reads: CASIKAGGTYNEQFF. The CDR3 DNA reads TGTGCCAGCATTAAAGCGGGAGGGACCTACAATGAGCAGTTCTTC.

In DNA form, the CDR3 reads TGCGCCAGCAGCCAAGATCAGCGGCCCCCCTACAATGAGCAGTTCTTC. Translation gives CASSQDQRPPYNEQFF. This chain joins TRBV4-3 and TRBJ2-1; D is perhaps TRBD2 (5 bases). Trimming took off 0 bases at V and 2 bases at J, with 11 bases between the two ends. The CDR3 length is 16 residues. CDR1 is LGHNA and CDR2 is YSLEER in the germline V gene.

The chain links TRBV7-2 to TRBJ2-3; TRBD2 aligns across 10 bases. V lost 3 bases and J lost 4; bases outside the gene matches: 7. The CDR3 length is 16 residues. Germline values: CDR1 SGHTA, CDR2 FQGNSA. CDR3 protein: CASSFRAGGWADTQYF. Here the CDR3 DNA reads TGTGCCAGCAGCTTCAGAGCGGGGGGGTGGGCAGATACGCAGTATTTT.

The genes are TRBV6-4 and TRBJ2-1; 7 bases agree with TRBD2. With V trimmed by 3 bases and J by 12 bases, 8 bases remained unmatched. Germline assignment: CDR1 MRHNA and CDR2 SNTAGT. CDR3 length: 13 amino acids. CDR3 loop: CASSEKTSPGQFF. CDR3 sequence (DNA): TGTGCCAGCAGTGAGAAGACTAGCCCAGGGCAGTTCTTC.

The rearrangement uses TRBV6-5 and TRBJ2-4; possible D gene TRBD2, 6 bases. The CDR3 spans 14 residues. Per the germline V gene, CDR1 is MNHEY and CDR2 is SVGAGI. V lost 0 bases and J 9 bases, leaving 12 bases between the germline ends. The CDR3 spells CASSYSTSQGIQYF. The DNA of the CDR3 is TGTGCCAGCAGTTACTCAACTAGCCAGGGCATTCAGTACTTC.

The table lists this clone with a count of one. In DNA, the CDR3 is TGTGCCAGCAGCTTAGGTCCCATCTACGAGCAGTACTTC. Protein: CASSLGPIYEQYF. The chain recombines TRBV7-9 with TRBJ2-7; D is unresolved. Trimming shortened V by 1 base and J by 3 bases, and 7 bases separated the two germline ends. Looked up from germline, CDR1 is SEHNR and CDR2 is FQNEAQ (reference sequence). CDR3 length equals 13 residues.

The chain joins TRBV5-1 to TRBJ2-5; tentatively, D is TRBD1 (5 bases). Germline V gene lookup returns CDR1 SGHRS and CDR2 YFSETQ. This CDR3 spans 13 amino acids. V was cut by 5 bases and J by 3 bases, with 11 bases left in between. Here the CDR3 DNA reads TGCGCCAGCAGTCTCTCCAGGGAAGAGACCCAGTACTTC. Encoded protein: CASSLSREETQYF.